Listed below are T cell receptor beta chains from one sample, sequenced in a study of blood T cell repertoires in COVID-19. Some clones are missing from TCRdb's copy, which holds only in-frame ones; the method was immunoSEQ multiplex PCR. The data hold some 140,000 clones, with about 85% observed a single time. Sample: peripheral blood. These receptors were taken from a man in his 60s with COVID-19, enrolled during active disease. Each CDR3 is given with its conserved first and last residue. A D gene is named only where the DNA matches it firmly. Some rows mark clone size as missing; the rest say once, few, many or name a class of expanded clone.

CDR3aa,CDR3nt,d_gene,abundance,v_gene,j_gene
CASSERSPVPYGYTF,TGTGCCAGCAGTGAAAGATCCCCGGTACCATATGGCTACACCTTC,.,.,TRBV6-1,TRBJ1-2
CASSNRERNQPQHF,TGTGCCAGTAGCAACAGGGAGAGGAATCAGCCCCAGCATTTT,.,.,TRBV19,TRBJ1-5
CASSSGQVYEQYF,TGTGCCAGCAGCTCGGGACAGGTCTACGAGCAGTACTTC,TRBD1,.,TRBV5-4,TRBJ2-7
CASSFGEDCNQPQHF,TGTGCCAGCAGCTTTGGGGAGGATTGTAATCAGCCCCAGCATTTT,.,.,TRBV12-1,TRBJ1-5
CASSLGAGPSTDTQYF,TGTGCCAGCAGCCTTGGTGCGGGGCCTAGCACAGATACGCAGTATTTT,.,.,TRBV11-3,TRBJ2-3
CASSFTSGGVVSYNEQFF,TGTGCCAGCAGCTTTACTAGCGGGGGGGTGGTCTCCTACAATGAGCAGTTCTTC,TRBD2,.,TRBV7-9,TRBJ2-1
CASSILAGSGEQYF,TGTGCCAGTAGTATACTAGCGGGTTCTGGCGAGCAGTACTTC,TRBD2,.,TRBV19,TRBJ2-7
CAWSTGVNYGYTF,TGTGCCTGGAGTACCGGGGTTAACTATGGCTACACCTTC,.,.,TRBV30,TRBJ1-2
CASSLSRVSSYEQYF,TGTGCCAGCAGCTTATCTCGGGTCTCTTCCTACGAGCAGTACTTC,.,.,TRBV11-3,TRBJ2-7
CASSPAGPDDGYTF,TGTGCCAGCTCTCCCGCGGGGCCCGATGATGGCTACACCTTC,.,.,TRBV18,TRBJ1-2
CASSDRDHLPYSNQPQHF,TGTGCCAGCAGCGACAGGGACCACCTACCCTATAGCAATCAGCCCCAGCATTTT,TRBD1,.,TRBV2,TRBJ1-5
CASSLGTAMADTQYF,TGTGCCAGCAGTCTCGGGACAGCGATGGCAGATACGCAGTATTTT,TRBD1,once,TRBV6-4,TRBJ2-3
CSVQSTSGGASYNEQFF,TGCAGCGTGCAATCGACTAGCGGGGGGGCCTCCTACAATGAGCAGTTCTTC,TRBD2,.,TRBV29-1,TRBJ2-1
CASSYDPSAEAFF,TGTGCCAGCAGTTACGATCCGAGCGCTGAAGCTTTCTTT,.,.,TRBV6-2/TRBV6-3,TRBJ1-1
CSVALDRVGGYTF,TGCAGCGTTGCCCTAGACAGGGTTGGAGGCTACACCTTC,TRBD1,few,TRBV29-1,TRBJ1-2
CASSNEQGQSSYNEQFF,TGTGCCAGCAGCAATGAACAGGGCCAGAGCTCCTACAATGAGCAGTTCTTC,.,.,TRBV21-1,TRBJ2-1
CSVEDSEAFGNTIYF,TGCAGCGTTGAAGATAGCGAAGCTTTTGGAAACACCATATATTTT,.,few,TRBV29-1,TRBJ1-3
CASSIGLAGESFTDTQYF,TGTGCCAGTAGTATTGGACTAGCGGGGGAGTCGTTCACAGATACGCAGTATTTT,TRBD2,once,TRBV19,TRBJ2-3
CASSMTGNTEAFF,TGTGCCAGCAGTATGACAGGGAACACTGAAGCTTTCTTT,.,.,TRBV3-1/TRBV3-2,TRBJ1-1
CASSLDPQNTEAFF,TGTGCCAGCAGCTTAGACCCACAGAACACTGAAGCTTTCTTT,.,.,TRBV11-3,TRBJ1-1
CASSLEGLLENTEAFF,TGTGCCAGCAGCTTAGAGGGGCTTCTTGAGAACACTGAAGCTTTCTTT,.,.,TRBV11-1,TRBJ1-1
CASSLGLGEKLFF,TGTGCCAGCTCACTCGGGTTGGGTGAAAAACTGTTTTTT,.,.,TRBV18,TRBJ1-4
CASRTTGEKLFF,TGTGCCAGCAGGACAACTGGTGAAAAACTGTTTTTT,.,.,TRBV12-3/TRBV12-4,TRBJ1-4
CASTPGGSGNTIYF,TGTGCCAGCACTCCCGGGGGCTCTGGAAACACCATATATTTT,.,.,TRBV18,TRBJ1-3
CASSTGTGYSGNTIYF,TGTGCCAGCTCGACCGGGACAGGGTACTCTGGAAACACCATATATTTT,TRBD1,.,TRBV18,TRBJ1-3
CAWRDLASGYEQYF,TGTGCCTGGAGGGATTTAGCGTCGGGGTACGAGCAGTACTTC,.,.,TRBV30,TRBJ2-7
CASSPTSGHTGELFF,TGTGCCAGCAGTCCGACTAGCGGTCACACCGGGGAGCTGTTTTTT,TRBD2,.,TRBV27,TRBJ2-2
CASRLGGENTEAFF,TGTGCCAGCCGCCTAGGGGGAGAGAACACTGAAGCTTTCTTT,.,.,TRBV6-5,TRBJ1-1
CASSLGQGGAEAFF,TGTGCCAGCAGTTTAGGACAGGGCGGCGCTGAAGCTTTCTTT,TRBD1,.,TRBV28,TRBJ1-1
CASSRRDRDYEQYF,TGTGCCAGCTCACGCCGGGACAGGGATTACGAGCAGTACTTC,TRBD1,.,TRBV18,TRBJ2-7
CASSLKTGTNEKLFF,TGCGCCAGCAGCTTGAAGACGGGAACTAATGAAAAACTGTTTTTT,.,.,TRBV5-1,TRBJ1-4
CASSATGNQPQHF,TGTGCCAGCAGTGCTACAGGGAATCAGCCCCAGCATTTT,.,.,TRBV12-3/TRBV12-4,TRBJ1-5
CASTLRGEGDEKLFF,TGTGCCAGCACCCTTAGGGGGGAGGGGGATGAAAAACTGTTTTTT,.,once,TRBV3-1/TRBV3-2,TRBJ1-4
CASSLHGHMSTDTQYF,TGTGCCAGCAGCTTACACGGACATATGAGCACAGATACGCAGTATTTT,.,.,TRBV11-3,TRBJ2-3
CASSLKPGGNTEAFF,TGTGCCAGCAGTTTAAAGCCCGGGGGTAACACTGAAGCTTTCTTT,.,.,TRBV27,TRBJ1-1
CASSVRGSTEETQYF,TGTGCCAGCAGCGTCAGGGGATCCACGGAAGAGACCCAGTACTTC,.,.,TRBV7-3,TRBJ2-5
CASSKAGQEGGYTF,TGTGCCAGCAGTAAAGCCGGACAGGAGGGAGGCTACACCTTC,TRBD1,.,TRBV27,TRBJ1-2
CAISGGLSGNTIYF,TGTGCCATCAGTGGGGGACTCTCTGGAAACACCATATATTTT,.,.,TRBV10-3,TRBJ1-3
CASSSLRLANNEQFF,TGTGCCAGCAGCTCTCTACGACTAGCGAACAATGAGCAGTTCTTC,TRBD2,few,TRBV7-2,TRBJ2-1
CASSLATGGRYGYTF,TGTGCCAGCAGCTTGGCGACAGGCGGGAGGTATGGCTACACCTTC,.,.,TRBV5-6,TRBJ1-2
CASRETGGGGAFF,TGTGCCAGCAGGGAAACAGGGGGCGGAGGAGCTTTCTTT,TRBD1,.,TRBV25-1,TRBJ1-1
CASSPLGPYEQYF,TGTGCCAGTAGCCCCCTGGGGCCATACGAGCAGTACTTC,.,.,TRBV19,TRBJ2-7
CASSQPTSGGRLDTQYF,TGTGCCAGCAGCCAGCCGACTAGCGGGGGGCGACTAGATACGCAGTATTTT,TRBD2,.,TRBV3-1/TRBV3-2,TRBJ2-3
CASLPGTPGTGELFF,TGTGCCTCCCTACCGGGAACGCCCGGGACCGGGGAGCTGTTTTTT,.,.,TRBV11-3,TRBJ2-2
CASSYFGLSNQPQHF,TGTGCCAGCAGTTACTTTGGACTTAGCAATCAGCCCCAGCATTTT,.,.,TRBV6-2/TRBV6-3,TRBJ1-5
CASSKLVVQGPYNEQFF,TGTGCCAGCAGCAAATTGGTCGTTCAGGGGCCCTACAATGAGCAGTTCTTC,.,.,TRBV21-1,TRBJ2-1
CASSPRRLAGGYEQYF,TGTGCCAGCAGTCCCCGTCGACTAGCGGGGGGGTACGAGCAGTACTTC,TRBD2,.,TRBV27,TRBJ2-7
CASSPVLLTGLTEAFF,TGTGCCAGCTCACCCGTACTCCTAACAGGGCTCACTGAAGCTTTCTTT,.,.,TRBV18,TRBJ1-1
CASSQLTGNQPQHF,TGTGCCAGCAGCCAATTGACAGGGAATCAGCCCCAGCATTTT,TRBD1,.,TRBV5-5,TRBJ1-5
CASSEPLTSGSNEQFF,TGTGCCAGCTCCGAACCACTTACTAGCGGGAGCAATGAGCAGTTCTTC,TRBD2,once,TRBV18,TRBJ2-1
CASRGQGLAGQPQHF,TGTGCCAGCAGGGGACAGGGATTGGCTGGTCAGCCCCAGCATTTT,TRBD1,.,TRBV2,TRBJ1-5
CASSLGQNNQPQHF,TGTGCCAGCAGCTTAGGTCAGAACAATCAGCCCCAGCATTTT,.,.,TRBV11-2,TRBJ1-5
CASSLDSQRYGYTF,TGTGCCAGCTCGTTGGACAGCCAGCGGTATGGCTACACCTTC,.,.,TRBV18,TRBJ1-2
CASSSGAAQDEQYF,TGCGCCAGCAGCTCCGGTGCTGCCCAGGACGAGCAGTACTTC,.,.,TRBV5-1,TRBJ2-7
CSASVGALDTGELFF,TGCAGTGCTAGTGTGGGGGCGTTGGACACCGGGGAGCTGTTTTTT,.,.,TRBV20-1,TRBJ2-2
CASSPGHDPTDTQYF,TGTGCCAGCAGCCCCGGACACGACCCCACAGATACGCAGTATTTT,.,.,TRBV7-9,TRBJ2-3
CASSPDRSSYEQYF,TGTGCCAGCAGCCCGGACAGGAGCTCCTACGAGCAGTACTTC,TRBD1,once,TRBV7-9,TRBJ2-7
CASSPSGGQGRF,TGTGCCAGCAGCCCTTCCGGGGGACAGGGCCGTTTC,TRBD1,.,TRBV16,TRBJ1-2
CASSYRTGPQDTQYF,TGCGCCAGCAGCTATAGGACAGGGCCACAGGATACGCAGTATTTT,TRBD1,.,TRBV5-1,TRBJ2-3